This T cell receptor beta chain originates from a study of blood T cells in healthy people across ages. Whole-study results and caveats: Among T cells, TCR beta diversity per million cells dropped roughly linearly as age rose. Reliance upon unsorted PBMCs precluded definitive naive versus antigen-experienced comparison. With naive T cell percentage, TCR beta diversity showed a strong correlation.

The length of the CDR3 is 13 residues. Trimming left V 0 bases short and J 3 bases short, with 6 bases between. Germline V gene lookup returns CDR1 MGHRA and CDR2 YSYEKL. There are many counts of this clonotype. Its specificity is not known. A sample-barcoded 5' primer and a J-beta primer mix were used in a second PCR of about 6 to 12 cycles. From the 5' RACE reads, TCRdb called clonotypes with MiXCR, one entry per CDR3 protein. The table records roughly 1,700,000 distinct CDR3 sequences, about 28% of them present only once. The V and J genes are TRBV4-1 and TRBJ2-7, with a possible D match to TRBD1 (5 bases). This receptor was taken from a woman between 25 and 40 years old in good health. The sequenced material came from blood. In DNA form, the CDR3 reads TGCGCCAGCAGCCAAGATGACAGCTACGAGCAGTACTTC. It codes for CASSQDDSYEQYF.